What follows describes a single TCR beta chain. Its antigen is still unknown. Base qualities were left out, and no much larger clone turns up one base away. Counted from cysteine to phenylalanine, this CDR3 has 15 amino acids. Only the CDR3 region is kept as DNA, spanning 45 bases read in frame from base 1. The germline V end is reduced by 5 bases and the J end by 4 bases; junction bases left unmatched: 9. Looking up the germline V gene yields CDR1 MNHNS and CDR2 SASEGT. Library construction relied on PCR. For sequencing, an Illumina HiSeq 4000 was employed. Bulk TCR libraries were generated as previously described, with the TCR primers listed in Table S5 used. Purification of total RNA was performed with the Qiagen AllPrep DNA/RNA kit. Before analysis, reads from multiple sequencing runs of the same library were pooled. In the original analysis: Reads were retained only if an exact TCR constant sequence was present, and the retained reads were trimmed to 150 nt and grouped according to their 12-nt molecular barcodes. Reads in each barcode group were sub-clustered using a 15% Levenshtein threshold, and a quality-weighted consensus sequence was built for each RNA molecule. Non-functional sequences were excluded, and lower-count sequences lying one edit away from another sequence were also excluded. Barcode sub-clusters with fewer than 20% of the maximum read count were removed, based on fitting two negative binomial distributions. TCRdb reprocessing: public reads trimmed at Q25 with fastp, clones called with MiXCR, in-frame beta chains kept. Rows with a matching CDR3 protein are joined into one entry that keeps the most common DNA and genes. These V and J calls rely on TCRdb rather than the paper's analysis. The sample has just under 650,000 distinct CDR3 sequences on record, just under 20% of them singletons. Of the sample, approximately 0.9% falls within the top ten clones.

These data come from a study of molecular identifiers for immune sequencing clone quantification (dated by TCRdb to the late 2010s). About the investigation overall: For a replicate experiment, the RNA from either 20,000 or 100,000 naive CD8 T cells was divided into five aliquots, and four of those aliquots went on to sequencing. This methods study used CD8 T cells to benchmark TCR RNA copy counting and molecular-identifier clustering-based TCR repertoire sequencing (MIDCIRS).

The full study reports these points: Spiked-in Jurkat TCR RNA equivalent to a single cell was reported to be detectable even among more than 900,000 naive CD8 T cells. In CMV-specific effector cells, clones with more than 20 RNA copies contained over 98% of molecules, whereas in naive cells such clones contained under 1% of molecules. Without barcode sub-clustering, chimeric consensus sequences inflated TCR diversity; chimeras reached as high as 47%. Approximately 3.3 recovered TCR RNA copies per cell were obtained by modeling, versus 9 to 10 by digital PCR, implying a capture efficiency of 25% to 35%. Naive libraries contained spiked-in Jurkat TCR RNA (10 copies' worth), which is not part of the donor repertoire. Highly expanded clone sizes could be underestimated because identical TCR molecules may share a barcode.

Libraries of naive CD8 T cells were built from anywhere between about 17,000 and 1,000,000 sorted cells, with 10%, 30% or 50% of the purified RNA used. Naive CD8 T cells, defined as CD8+CD4-CCR7+CD45RA+, were FACS-sorted into RLT Plus buffer on a BD FACSAria II. To test detection sensitivity, Jurkat RNA equivalent to more than 9 TCR copies was spiked into samples of about 20,000-1,100,000 naive CD8 T cells. CD8 T cells were enriched using RosetteSep CD8+ T Cell Enrichment Cocktail and Ficoll-Paque, and the enriched cells then underwent ACK red cell lysis. The sample taken for sequencing was naive CD8+ T cells from blood, with Jurkat cell RNA spiked in. Reading the label with the study, this specimen's cell subset or site is: FACS-sorted CD8+CD4-CCR7+CD45RA+ naive T cells. Recombination connected TRBV6-1 to TRBJ2-3; 7 central bases correspond to TRBD2. The source of this sequence is a human donor in good health. Some libraries in this study had Jurkat cell RNA spiked in. The bases read TGTGCCAGCAGTAGACTAGCTCAGTCGTCAGATACGCAGTATTTT. Its protein reads: CASSRLAQSSDTQYF.